A selection of T cell receptor beta chains follows, all from one sample in a study of cytotoxic CD8 clonotypes in ibrutinib-treated CLL. Assay used: immunoSEQ multiplex PCR; TCRdb lists only in-frame clones, some missing. The repertoire holds around 330,000 clones, with 67% as singletons. The starting material was PBMCs, obtained after 36 months of ibrutinib treatment. The receptors originated from a human donor with chronic lymphocytic leukemia. Both conserved end residues are part of each CDR3. A D gene is named only where the DNA matches it firmly. Size tells how often a clone was seen (once, few, many) or the class of an expanded clone, and some rows leave it out.

abundance	v_gene	d_gene	len	j_gene	CDR3nt	CDR3aa
.	TRBV29-1	TRBD2	16	TRBJ2-3	TGCAGCGTTGAAGGCGGGGTAGCGGGAGTTTATGATACGCAGTATTTT	CSVEGGVAGVYDTQYF
.	TRBV4-1	.	15	TRBJ1-4	TGCGCCAGCAGGGGAGGGGGGGTCGCTAATGAAAAACTGTTTTTT	CASRGGGVANEKLFF
.	TRBV10-2	.	15	TRBJ1-6	TGCGCCAGCAGTAGCCTAGGACCTACTAATTCACCCCTCCACTTT	CASSSLGPTNSPLHF
.	TRBV6-1	TRBD1	16	TRBJ2-1	TGTGCCAGCAGTGGAATAGGGACAGGTAGGGCCAATGAGCAGTTCTTC	CASSGIGTGRANEQFF
.	TRBV29-1	.	13	TRBJ1-1	TGCAGCGTTGTAAGCAGGAGCAGGACTGAAGCTTTCTTT	CSVVSRSRTEAFF
.	TRBV5-1	.	14	TRBJ2-5	TGCGCCAGCAGCTTGGATCCAGGGAGAGAGACCCAGTACTTC	CASSLDPGRETQYF
few	TRBV9	.	11	TRBJ1-1	TGTGCCAGCAGCACCTACACTGAAGCTTTCTTT	CASSTYTEAFF
.	TRBV6-5	.	13	TRBJ1-1	TGTGCCAGCAGTTACTCGGACAGCCTTGAAGCTTTCTTT	CASSYSDSLEAFF
.	TRBV11-2	.	17	TRBJ1-5	TGTGCCAGCAGCTTAGATCGTGAGACGGCTAGCAATCAGCCCCAGCATTTT	CASSLDRETASNQPQHF
.	TRBV6-5	TRBD2	15	TRBJ2-1	TGTGCCAGTAGGACTAGCGGGAGTCTCTACAATGAGCAGTTCTTC	CASRTSGSLYNEQFF
.	TRBV10-3	.	12	TRBJ1-2	TGTGCCGCCGGACAGTCGAACTATGGCTACACCTTC	CAAGQSNYGYTF
.	TRBV18	TRBD1	13	TRBJ2-7	TGTGCCAGCTCATATACAGGGGGTAGCGAGCAGTACTTC	CASSYTGGSEQYF